Listed below are T cell receptor beta chains from one sample, sequenced in a study of blood T cell repertoires in COVID-19. Profiled with immunoSEQ multiplex PCR; TCRdb holds only in-frame clones, not every one. Counted here are approximately 250,000 clones, 84% occurring once; the ten biggest clones make up around 2.5%. Sequencing input: peripheral blood. Every receptor here comes from a man in his forties or fifties who had recovered from COVID-19. Each CDR3 is given with its conserved first and last residue. A D gene is named only where the DNA matches it firmly. Size is stated for part of the rows, as once, few or many counts, or as a class when the clone is expanded.

size	V	J	length	D	CDR3	DNA
NA	TRBV2	TRBJ1-1	13	NA	CASTGGSNTEAFF	TGTGCCAGCACGGGGGGGTCGAACACTGAAGCTTTCTTT
NA	TRBV7-2	TRBJ1-1	13	TRBD1	CASRQGAWTEAFF	TGTGCCAGCAGACAGGGGGCTTGGACTGAAGCTTTCTTT
NA	TRBV9	TRBJ2-1	15	TRBD2	CASTIAGSPGDEQFF	TGTGCCAGCACCATAGCGGGATCCCCGGGCGATGAGCAGTTCTTC
NA	TRBV2	TRBJ2-5	14	NA	CASSVVQGGETQYF	TGTGCCAGCAGTGTCGTACAGGGGGGGGAGACCCAGTACTTC
NA	TRBV29-1	TRBJ2-3	12	NA	CSVEDRADTQYF	TGCAGCGTTGAAGATCGTGCAGATACGCAGTATTTT
NA	TRBV5-1	TRBJ1-3	16	NA	CASSLRLGGPGNTIYF	TGCGCCAGCAGCTTGCGACTCGGGGGACCTGGAAACACCATATATTTT
NA	TRBV10-3	TRBJ2-1	15	TRBD2	CAISLSGRSYNEQFF	TGTGCCATCAGTCTTAGCGGGAGAAGCTACAATGAGCAGTTCTTC
once	TRBV27	TRBJ1-6	13	NA	CASRLQGNSPLHF	TGTGCCAGCAGGCTACAGGGTAATTCACCCCTCCACTTT
NA	TRBV30	TRBJ2-7	14	TRBD2	CAWQPGLAAYEQYF	TGTGCCTGGCAGCCGGGACTAGCGGCCTACGAGCAGTACTTC
NA	TRBV5-1	TRBJ2-5	12	NA	CASSGGQETQYF	TGCGCCAGCAGCGGGGGGCAAGAGACCCAGTACTTC
NA	TRBV4-1	TRBJ2-2	16	TRBD1	CASSQRQGTNTGELFF	TGCGCCAGCAGCCAACGACAGGGGACGAACACCGGGGAGCTGTTTTTT
NA	TRBV6-5	TRBJ1-6	14	TRBD1	CASSSGQANSPLHF	TGTGCCAGCAGCTCAGGACAGGCAAATTCACCCCTCCACTTT
NA	TRBV30	TRBJ1-1	12	NA	CASRVLGTEAFF	TGTGCCTCCAGGGTGTTAGGCACTGAAGCTTTCTTT
NA	TRBV27	TRBJ1-4	13	NA	CASSRVSNEKLFF	TGTGCCAGCAGTCGGGTGTCTAATGAAAAACTGTTTTTT
NA	TRBV11-3	TRBJ2-1	13	NA	CASSSTTQAEQFF	TGTGCCAGCAGCTCCACGACCCAGGCTGAGCAGTTCTTC
once	TRBV19	TRBJ2-5	14	NA	CASSMTGQQETQYF	TGTGCCAGTAGTATGACCGGACAGCAAGAGACCCAGTACTTC
once	TRBV5-1	TRBJ2-1	16	TRBD2	CASSLAASGVYNEQFF	TGCGCCAGCAGCTTGGCCGCTAGCGGGGTTTACAATGAGCAGTTCTTC
NA	TRBV6-2/TRBV6-3	TRBJ2-1	17	TRBD2	CASSPGTSSRPYNEQFF	TGTGCCAGCAGTCCCGGGACTAGTAGTAGGCCCTACAATGAGCAGTTCTTC
NA	TRBV7-2	TRBJ2-3	16	TRBD2	CASSSKTSGSTDTQYF	TGTGCCAGCAGCTCCAAGACTAGCGGGAGCACAGATACGCAGTATTTT
NA	TRBV11-2	TRBJ1-1	13	NA	CASRARGNTEAFF	TGTGCCTCCAGGGCCAGGGGCAACACTGAAGCTTTCTTT
once	TRBV19	TRBJ2-1	16	NA	CASSYQGRISGSEQFF	TGTGCCAGTAGTTATCAAGGCCGTATTAGCGGTAGTGAGCAGTTCTTC
NA	TRBV13	TRBJ2-3	11	NA	CASGGADTQYF	TGTGCCAGCGGGGGGGCCGATACGCAGTATTTT
NA	TRBV4-3	TRBJ2-3	16	TRBD1	CASSHDGTGTGDTQYF	TGCGCCAGCAGCCATGACGGGACAGGGACTGGCGATACGCAGTATTTT
NA	TRBV7-9	TRBJ2-7	14	TRBD2	CASSLGLAGTEQYF	TGTGCCAGCAGCTTAGGACTAGCGGGAACCGAGCAGTACTTC
NA	TRBV5-1	TRBJ2-1	12	NA	CASSFTGDEQFF	TGCGCCAGCAGCTTTACGGGGGACGAGCAGTTCTTC
NA	TRBV29-1	TRBJ2-3	13	NA	CSVVRGVTDTQYF	TGCAGCGTTGTCAGGGGCGTCACAGATACGCAGTATTTT
NA	TRBV19	TRBJ2-7	14	TRBD2	CASALAGADYEQYF	TGTGCCAGCGCCCTAGCGGGAGCTGACTACGAGCAGTACTTC
NA	TRBV20-1	TRBJ2-5	13	TRBD2	CSASAGASETQYF	TGCAGTGCAAGTGCGGGAGCCTCAGAGACCCAGTACTTC
NA	TRBV11-2	TRBJ2-7	17	NA	CASSLDHPSGRRYEQYF	TGTGCCAGCAGCTTAGATCACCCCTCCGGCAGGAGGTACGAGCAGTACTTC
NA	TRBV11-3	TRBJ1-2	15	NA	CASSSRGGSGYGYTF	TGTGCCAGCAGCTCAAGGGGGGGTAGTGGCTATGGCTACACCTTC
NA	TRBV11-3	TRBJ2-3	16	NA	CASSLVIGVSTDTQYF	TGTGCCAGCAGCTTAGTGATCGGGGTTAGCACAGATACGCAGTATTTT
NA	TRBV18	TRBJ2-7	14	TRBD2	CASSQTSGENEQYF	TGTGCCAGCTCCCAGACTAGCGGGGAAAACGAGCAGTACTTC
once	TRBV5-6	TRBJ1-5	14	NA	CASSPNGGLGVQHF	TGTGCCAGCAGCCCCAATGGGGGGTTAGGCGTCCAGCATTTT
NA	TRBV4-1	TRBJ2-3	16	NA	CASSQDRTESTDTQYF	TGCGCCAGCAGCCAAGATCGAACGGAGAGCACAGATACGCAGTATTTT
NA	TRBV29-1	TRBJ1-1	14	TRBD1	CSVERSRGDTEAFF	TGCAGCGTTGAAAGGTCCAGGGGGGACACTGAAGCTTTCTTT
NA	TRBV24-1	TRBJ2-1	13	NA	CATSASTYNEQFF	TGTGCCACCAGTGCATCAACATACAATGAGCAGTTCTTC
once	TRBV10-3	TRBJ1-1	15	NA	CAISGWGRGNTEAFF	TGTGCCATCAGTGGATGGGGCAGGGGGAACACTGAAGCTTTCTTT
NA	TRBV7-2	TRBJ1-2	12	NA	CASSFSVYGYTF	TGTGCCAGCAGCTTTTCAGTCTATGGCTACACCTTC
once	TRBV7-8	TRBJ1-1	15	TRBD1	CASSLTGGWNTEAFF	TGTGCCAGCAGCTTGACAGGGGGCTGGAACACTGAAGCTTTCTTT
NA	TRBV27	TRBJ2-1	16	TRBD2	CASSKGGGRAIHEQFF	TGTGCCAGCAGTAAGGGGGGCGGGAGGGCCATCCATGAGCAGTTCTTC
NA	TRBV19	TRBJ2-7	14	TRBD1	CASSSGTGLYEQYF	TGTGCCAGTAGTTCCGGGACAGGACTCTACGAGCAGTACTTC
NA	TRBV30	TRBJ2-7	13	NA	CAWSVSSSYEQYF	TGTGCCTGGAGTGTATCGAGCTCCTACGAGCAGTACTTC
once	TRBV5-1	TRBJ2-6	17	TRBD1	CASGWDRLDSGANVLTF	TGCGCCAGCGGATGGGACAGACTCGATTCTGGGGCCAACGTCCTGACTTTC
NA	TRBV4-1	TRBJ1-5	15	NA	CASSQVQASNQPQHF	TGCGCCAGCAGCCAAGTGCAGGCAAGCAATCAGCCCCAGCATTTT
NA	TRBV19	TRBJ2-3	18	TRBD1	CASSGRDRGPRRTDTQYF	TGTGCCAGTAGTGGTCGGGACAGGGGGCCGCGGCGAACAGATACGCAGTATTTT
NA	TRBV5-1	TRBJ2-5	15	TRBD2	CASRRTSEHEETQYF	TGCGCCAGCAGGAGGACTAGCGAACACGAAGAGACCCAGTACTTC
NA	TRBV7-8	TRBJ2-1	14	NA	CASSPGRDYNEQFF	TGTGCCAGCAGCCCTGGGCGGGACTACAATGAGCAGTTCTTC
NA	TRBV27	TRBJ1-6	16	TRBD1	CASSSQPGQGLRSLHF	TGTGCCAGCAGCTCCCAGCCGGGACAGGGGCTAAGGTCCCTCCACTTT
NA	TRBV19	TRBJ1-2	14	NA	CASTPLRGNYGYTF	TGTGCCAGTACCCCTCTTAGGGGAAACTATGGCTACACCTTC
once	TRBV5-1	TRBJ2-7	13	NA	CASSLTDSYEQYF	TGCGCCAGCAGCTTGACAGACTCCTACGAGCAGTACTTC
NA	TRBV5-4	TRBJ2-1	16	TRBD2	CASSTRLAGSPNEQFF	TGTGCCAGCAGCACACGACTAGCGGGAAGTCCCAATGAGCAGTTCTTC
NA	TRBV5-1	TRBJ2-2	19	TRBD1	CASSLDRSSGQGDTGELFF	TGCGCCAGCAGCTTGGATAGATCGTCGGGACAGGGGGACACCGGGGAGCTGTTTTTT
NA	TRBV5-6	TRBJ2-3	13	TRBD1	CASSFGTGDTQYF	TGTGCCAGCAGCTTCGGGACAGGGGACACGCAGTATTTT
NA	TRBV5-1	TRBJ1-4	15	NA	CASSSTGSTNEKLFF	TGCGCCAGCAGCTCCACAGGGTCCACTAATGAAAAACTGTTTTTT
NA	TRBV5-6	TRBJ2-5	15	NA	CASSYPAEYQETQYF	TGTGCCAGCAGCTATCCCGCGGAATATCAAGAGACCCAGTACTTC